This T cell receptor beta chain was observed in a study of molecular identifiers for immune sequencing clone quantification. General study points: Sizes of highly expanded clones could be underestimated through identical TCRs sharing a barcode. The share of molecules held by clones above 20 RNA copies was over 99% in effector cells and under 1% in naive cells.

The sorting of naive CD8 T cells used the CD8+CD4-CCR7+CD45RA+ phenotype. This clonotype was recorded at least ten times. Its antigen remains unknown. Germline V gene sequence: CDR1 MNHEY, CDR2 SMNVEV (reference sequence). V gave up 4 bases and J gave up 1 base, with 7 bases separating them. The CDR3 covers 14 residues. Previously described methods and listed TCR primers produced bulk TCR libraries. TCRdb analysed the PCR reads with MiXCR anew, one entry per CDR3 protein. The table shows about 97,000 distinct CDR3 sequences, with approximately 25% occurring only once. The gene calls are TRBV27 and TRBJ2-2, with no clear D. Sequenced material: naive CD8+ T cells from blood, with Jurkat cell RNA spiked in. Stated subset: FACS-sorted CD8+CD4-CCR7+CD45RA+ naive T cells. The sequence came from a human donor in good health. Some libraries in this study had Jurkat cell RNA spiked in. CDR3 in amino acids: CASSSDGNTGELFF. The CDR3, as DNA: TGTGCCAGCAGTTCGGACGGGAACACCGGGGAGCTGTTTTTT.